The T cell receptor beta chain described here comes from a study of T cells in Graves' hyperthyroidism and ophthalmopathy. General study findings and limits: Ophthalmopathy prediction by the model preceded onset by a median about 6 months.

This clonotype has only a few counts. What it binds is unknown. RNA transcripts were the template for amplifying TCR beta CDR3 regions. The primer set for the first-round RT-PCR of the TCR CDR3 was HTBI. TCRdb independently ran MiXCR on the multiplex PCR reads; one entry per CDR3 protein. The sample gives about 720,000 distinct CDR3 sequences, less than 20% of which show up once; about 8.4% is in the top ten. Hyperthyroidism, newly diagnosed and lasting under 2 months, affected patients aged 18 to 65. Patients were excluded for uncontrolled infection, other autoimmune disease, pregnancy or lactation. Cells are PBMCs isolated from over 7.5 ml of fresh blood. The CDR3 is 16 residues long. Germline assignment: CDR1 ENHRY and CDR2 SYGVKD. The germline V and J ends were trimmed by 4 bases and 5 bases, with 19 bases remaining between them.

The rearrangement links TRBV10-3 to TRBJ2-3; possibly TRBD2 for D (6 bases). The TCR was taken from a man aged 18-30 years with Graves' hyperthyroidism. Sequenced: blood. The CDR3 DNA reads TGTGCCATCAGTGTATACCCCTCTAGCGCCGTAGATACGCAGTATTTT. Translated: CAISVYPSSAVDTQYF.